Listed below are T cell receptor beta chains from one sample, sequenced in a study of glioma-infiltrating T cells after dendritic cell vaccination. Only in-frame clones appear in the TCRdb table, and some are missing; sequencing was by immunoSEQ multiplex PCR. Here the sample spans about 92,000 clones, 85% to 90% being singletons. The source was blood, collected before dendritic cell vaccination. The receptors here all came from a human donor with glioblastoma. Each CDR3 is given with its conserved first and last residue. A D gene is named only where the DNA matches it firmly. Size is omitted from some rows. Given values are once, few, many or a class for expanded clones.

len: 13
abundance: .
v_gene: TRBV5-4
j_gene: TRBJ2-3
d_gene: TRBD2
CDR3nt: TGTGCCAGCAGCTTGGCTAGCGGCAGCTTTGAGTATTTT
CDR3aa: CASSLASGSFEYF

len: 16
abundance: .
v_gene: TRBV9
j_gene: TRBJ1-4
d_gene: TRBD1
CDR3nt: TGTGCCAGCAGCGATCCCACAGGGGTACGGAGTGCGGAACTGTTTTTT
CDR3aa: CASSDPTGVRSAELFF

len: 13
abundance: .
v_gene: TRBV28
j_gene: TRBJ1-3
d_gene: TRBD1
CDR3nt: TGTGCCAGCAGTGACAGGGTTGGAAACACCATATATTTT
CDR3aa: CASSDRVGNTIYF

len: 18
abundance: .
v_gene: TRBV11-2
j_gene: TRBJ2-7
d_gene: TRBD1
CDR3nt: TGTGCCAGCAGCTTAGTTTTAGGGGGCGCCCAGAGCTCCTACGAGCAGTACTTC
CDR3aa: CASSLVLGGAQSSYEQYF

len: 16
abundance: .
v_gene: TRBV5-1
j_gene: TRBJ2-3
d_gene: .
CDR3nt: TGCGCCAGCAGCTTGGGACCGGGCCAGGGTTTTGATACGCAGTATTTT
CDR3aa: CASSLGPGQGFDTQYF

len: 13
abundance: once
v_gene: TRBV28
j_gene: TRBJ1-2
d_gene: .
CDR3nt: TGTGCCAGCAGTTTACCCATCAACTATGGCTACACCTTC
CDR3aa: CASSLPINYGYTF

len: 15
abundance: once
v_gene: TRBV30
j_gene: TRBJ1-1
d_gene: TRBD1
CDR3nt: TGTGCCTGGAGACGGGCAGGGGGTTTGAACACTGAAGCTTTCTTT
CDR3aa: CAWRRAGGLNTEAFF

len: 17
abundance: few
v_gene: TRBV11-2
j_gene: TRBJ2-1
d_gene: TRBD2
CDR3nt: TGTGCCAGCAGCAATTCCCTACTAGCGGGACGGTACAATGAGCAGTTCTTC
CDR3aa: CASSNSLLAGRYNEQFF

len: 13
abundance: .
v_gene: TRBV7-9
j_gene: TRBJ2-1
d_gene: TRBD1
CDR3nt: TGTGCCAGCAGCCTGACAGGGGTTGGTGAGCAGTTCTTC
CDR3aa: CASSLTGVGEQFF

len: 15
abundance: .
v_gene: TRBV25-1
j_gene: TRBJ2-7
d_gene: TRBD1
CDR3nt: TGTGCCAGCAGTGATCCCGGGACAGGCTCCTACGAGCAGTACTTC
CDR3aa: CASSDPGTGSYEQYF

len: 15
abundance: .
v_gene: TRBV9
j_gene: TRBJ2-1
d_gene: TRBD2
CDR3nt: TGTGCCAGCAGCGGTAGCGGGTCAGCCTACAATGAGCAGTTCTTC
CDR3aa: CASSGSGSAYNEQFF

len: 15
abundance: .
v_gene: TRBV5-1
j_gene: TRBJ1-2
d_gene: .
CDR3nt: .
CDR3aa: CASSFALGTGGDFTF

len: 14
abundance: .
v_gene: TRBV15
j_gene: TRBJ2-5
d_gene: .
CDR3nt: TGTGCCACCAGCAGGGGAACTAGCAGGGAGACCCAGTACTTC
CDR3aa: CATSRGTSRETQYF

len: 16
abundance: few
v_gene: TRBV9
j_gene: TRBJ2-7
d_gene: .
CDR3nt: TGTGCCAGCAGCGTAGAATGGGGGGGGCAGGGCTACGAGCAGTACTTC
CDR3aa: CASSVEWGGQGYEQYF

len: 14
abundance: .
v_gene: TRBV18
j_gene: TRBJ2-1
d_gene: .
CDR3nt: TGTGCCAGCTCAACAGGGTCCGGCCACAATGAGCAGTTCTTC
CDR3aa: CASSTGSGHNEQFF

len: 13
abundance: .
v_gene: TRBV28
j_gene: TRBJ2-7
d_gene: .
CDR3nt: TGTGCCAGCAGTTTTGGGCATCCCTACGAGCAGTACTTC
CDR3aa: CASSFGHPYEQYF

len: 15
abundance: .
v_gene: TRBV5-1
j_gene: TRBJ2-1
d_gene: TRBD2
CDR3nt: TGCGCCAGCAGCTTGGAGGGCGGGAGTATCGATGAGCAGTTCTTC
CDR3aa: CASSLEGGSIDEQFF

len: 15
abundance: .
v_gene: TRBV27
j_gene: TRBJ2-2
d_gene: .
CDR3nt: TGTGCCAGCAGTTTCGACAGGTGGGGAACCGGGGAGCTGTTTTTT
CDR3aa: CASSFDRWGTGELFF

len: 13
abundance: .
v_gene: TRBV6-5
j_gene: TRBJ2-7
d_gene: TRBD2
CDR3nt: TGTGCCAGCAGTTTCCCGGGGGGTTACGAGCAGTACTTC
CDR3aa: CASSFPGGYEQYF

len: 15
abundance: .
v_gene: TRBV7-9
j_gene: TRBJ2-7
d_gene: .
CDR3nt: TGTGCCAGCAGCTTACCCGCAGGGCCTTCCTACGAGCAGTACTTC
CDR3aa: CASSLPAGPSYEQYF

len: 14
abundance: .
v_gene: TRBV5-4
j_gene: TRBJ2-3
d_gene: .
CDR3nt: TGTGCCAGCAGCCCTCCGGGGGACACAGATACGCAGTATTTT
CDR3aa: CASSPPGDTDTQYF

len: 13
abundance: .
v_gene: TRBV19
j_gene: TRBJ1-2
d_gene: .
CDR3nt: TGTGCCAGTAGTAACCCCAGGAACTATGGCTACACCTTC
CDR3aa: CASSNPRNYGYTF

len: 16
abundance: .
v_gene: TRBV5-6
j_gene: TRBJ1-5
d_gene: TRBD1
CDR3nt: TGTGCCAGCAGCCACCTGAAGGGACAGGTCAATCAGCCCCAGCATTTT
CDR3aa: CASSHLKGQVNQPQHF

len: 15
abundance: .
v_gene: TRBV10-3
j_gene: TRBJ2-3
d_gene: .
CDR3nt: TGTGCCATCAGTGAGCCGGGACTCCTAAAAGATACGCAGTATTTT
CDR3aa: CAISEPGLLKDTQYF

len: 13
abundance: .
v_gene: TRBV7-9
j_gene: TRBJ2-2
d_gene: .
CDR3nt: TGTGCCAGCAGCTTACCAGGGGCCGGGGAGCTGTTTTTT
CDR3aa: CASSLPGAGELFF

len: 15
abundance: .
v_gene: TRBV16
j_gene: TRBJ1-4
d_gene: TRBD1
CDR3nt: TGTGCCAGCAGCCCCAGGACAGGGGCAAATGAAAAACTGTTTTTT
CDR3aa: CASSPRTGANEKLFF

len: 16
abundance: .
v_gene: TRBV5-4
j_gene: TRBJ1-2
d_gene: TRBD1
CDR3nt: TGTGCCAGCAGCCCCCGTTTAGGGACAGGGGACTATGGCTACACCTTC
CDR3aa: CASSPRLGTGDYGYTF

len: 14
abundance: .
v_gene: TRBV7-9
j_gene: TRBJ2-3
d_gene: .
CDR3nt: TGTGCCAGCAGCTTATCACAGACCACAGATACGCAGTATTTT
CDR3aa: CASSLSQTTDTQYF

len: 15
abundance: .
v_gene: TRBV5-4
j_gene: TRBJ2-3
d_gene: .
CDR3nt: TGTGCCAGCAGCTCGGATGGTACCGGAGCAGATACGCAGTATTTT
CDR3aa: CASSSDGTGADTQYF

len: 14
abundance: few
v_gene: TRBV6-5
j_gene: TRBJ1-4
d_gene: TRBD1
CDR3nt: TGTGCCAGCAGAGACGACAGGGTTGTGGGAAAACTGTTTTTT
CDR3aa: CASRDDRVVGKLFF

len: 15
abundance: .
v_gene: TRBV29-1
j_gene: TRBJ2-3
d_gene: .
CDR3nt: TGCAGCGCCCCGGACCCCAAAAAGGTAGCGGATACGCAGTATTTT
CDR3aa: CSAPDPKKVADTQYF

len: 19
abundance: .
v_gene: TRBV5-1
j_gene: TRBJ2-3
d_gene: TRBD2
CDR3nt: TGCGCCAGCAGCCCCGTATCGACTAGCGGGAGTCCCTCCGGAGATACGCAGTATTTT
CDR3aa: CASSPVSTSGSPSGDTQYF

len: 14
abundance: once
v_gene: TRBV5-1
j_gene: TRBJ1-1
d_gene: TRBD1
CDR3nt: TGCGCCAGCAGCATCCGGGACAGGGCCACTGAAGCTTTCTTT
CDR3aa: CASSIRDRATEAFF